The clone carrying this TCR beta chain was detected only once. Relative to the germline gene, one junction end is altered; a read error may explain this. In a library made to pick up alpha chains, this beta chain is a stray read with a size that means little. TCRdb fed the 5' RACE reads into MiXCR, producing one record per CDR3 protein. The sample lists 2,000 to 2,500 distinct CDR3 sequences, 55% seen once, with 9.5% to 10% in the top ten. This entry is derived from a study of spatial heterogeneity in lung cancer. Looked up from germline, CDR1 is SGHAT and CDR2 is FQNNGV. The CDR3 sequence is 15 residues long. Time point here: blood at routine non-recurrence follow-up after resection.

The sequencing here drew on PBMCs, taken at follow-up. This receptor was obtained from a female donor with early-stage non-small cell lung cancer. The chain uses TRBV11-2 and TRBJ2-1; 10 nucleotides match TRBD2. CDR3 amino acids: CASTLGLAANNEQFF. The DNA of the CDR3 is TGTGCCAGCACCTTAGGACTAGCGGCAAACAATGAGCAGTTCTTC.